A selection of T cell receptor beta chains follows, all from one sample in a study of T cells in Graves' hyperthyroidism and ophthalmopathy. Via MiXCR, TCRdb re-called the multiplex PCR reads, giving one row per CDR3 protein. The sample holds under 550,000 distinct CDR3 sequences, about 13% seen once. Sequenced sample: blood. The receptors were sampled from a woman aged 18 to 35 with Graves' hyperthyroidism. Both conserved end residues are part of each CDR3.

V	CDR3
TRBV6-1	CASSELPRDSPLHF
TRBV6-1	CASRLRIAGVPYNEQFF
TRBV12-3/TRBV12-4	CASSSRMTSGRGDTQYF
TRBV6-1	CASSENSGSTDEQYF
TRBV29-1	CSARSEFGALHF
TRBV20-1	CSGVELARTNEQFF
TRBV30	CAWSAGTDQPQHF
TRBV3-1	CASSLPRGDPGDNEQFF
TRBV11-3	CASSLGQGFGEQYF
TRBV6-1	CASSENQPQHF
TRBV10-3	CAISLDRGSTEAFF
TRBV10-3	CAIGAGLADYEQYF
TRBV7-3	CASSATGLDTQYF
TRBV5-1	CASSLAAGTVQETQYF
TRBV12-3/TRBV12-4	CASSPPGTSIGNEQFF
TRBV27	CASSLLGGRGNQPQHF
TRBV20-1	CSANRGTGANVLTF
TRBV5-1	CASSSGQGREKLFF
TRBV12-3/TRBV12-4	CASSPEQGASQETQYF
TRBV12-3/TRBV12-4	CASSLRSDSYNEQFF
TRBV14	CASSQVQTEAFF
TRBV11-2	CASSVGFNNQPQHF
TRBV20-1	CSASVSSYNEQFF
TRBV30	CASEGAYYEQYF
TRBV6-1	CASRKNQPQHF
TRBV9	CASSVGPGLPRTGELFF
TRBV29-1	CSVARLAETYEQYF
TRBV27	CASSLQGRDYGYTF
TRBV6-1	CASSAQLLAGSTYEQYF
TRBV20-1	CSVVLAGGLNEQFF
TRBV30	CAWIPLGTGSITGELFF
TRBV18	CASSPPIGGVTYEQYF
TRBV28	CASSLVGTAKQFF